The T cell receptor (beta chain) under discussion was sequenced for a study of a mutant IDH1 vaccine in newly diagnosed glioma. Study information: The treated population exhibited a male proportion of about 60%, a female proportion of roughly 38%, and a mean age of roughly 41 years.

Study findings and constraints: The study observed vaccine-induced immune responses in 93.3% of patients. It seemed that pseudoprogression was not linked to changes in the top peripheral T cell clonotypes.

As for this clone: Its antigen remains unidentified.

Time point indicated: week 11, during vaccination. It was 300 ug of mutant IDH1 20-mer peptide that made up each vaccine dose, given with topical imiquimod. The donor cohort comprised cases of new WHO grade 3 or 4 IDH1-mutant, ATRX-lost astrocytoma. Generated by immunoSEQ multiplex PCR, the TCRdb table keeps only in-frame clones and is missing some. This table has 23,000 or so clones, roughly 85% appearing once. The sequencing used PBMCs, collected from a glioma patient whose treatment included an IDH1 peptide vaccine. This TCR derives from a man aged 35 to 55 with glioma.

This CDR3 reads CASSFSSGSGETQYF. The CDR3 DNA follows: TGTGCCAGCAGTTTTTCTAGCGGGAGTGGAGAGACCCAGTACTTC. This chain joins TRBV27 and TRBJ2-5; 10 nucleotides align to TRBD2. V was clipped by 3 bases and J by 4 bases; unmatched bases: 5. In germline, CDR1 is MNHEY, CDR2 SMNVEV (reference sequence). CDR3 length: 15 amino acids.